This note documents a single TCR beta chain sequence. The clone's antigen remains unknown. No much larger clone exists at a distance of one base, and base qualities are not known. Samples from volunteer blood donors who had recovered from COVID-19 were contributed by a second Seattle source. Collaborating institutions collected whole blood in K2EDTA tubes following their own protocols. For TCRbeta analysis, collaborators shipped samples as frozen whole blood, isolated PBMCs, or DNA extracted from either of those sample types. The data were obtained in a study of blood T cell repertoires in COVID-19 (dated by TCRdb to about 2020). Study-wide context: Samples from collaborators originated in the United States, Italy and Spain and spanned both the acute and convalescent phases of COVID-19. Subjects who had been exposed to COVID-19, were actively infected with it, or had recovered from it provided the deeply sampled blood TCRbeta repertoires that made up the dataset. The repertoires were released in a freely available public database meant as a resource for research on the immune response to SARS-CoV-2. A de-identified subject ID, COVID-19 status, age in years and sex were almost always included in the sample metadata. The material from the prospective study consisted of cDNA or gDNA derived from T cells, B-cell-depleted T cells, or PBMCs. Samples were obtained from the ongoing ImmuneRACE study (first 160 participants) and from 1,254 subjects provided by 6 global collaborators. Where HLA class I and class II types were available, the types were taken from metadata supplied by the sample provider, not from assay-based typing. Results the study describes overall, beyond this receptor: How much clinical and demographic metadata was included differed by source and by participant, and the metadata was provided uncurated.

TCRbeta CDR3 regions were amplified from genomic DNA by means of the immunoSEQ Assay, a bias-controlled multiplex PCR. From the authors' description of their analysis: The number of nucleated cells in each sample was estimated by amplification of reference gene primers within the assay. Sequence reads were collapsed and filtered to measure the absolute abundance of every unique TCRbeta CDR3 rearrangement. For each sample, productive Simpson clonality was calculated as the square root of Simpson's diversity index over productive rearrangements. TCRdb limited this immuneACCESS table to in-frame rearrangements with V and J called. A share of clones is missing; checked studies link under half to unresolved V genes, and the rest is unexplained. V and J calls and clone size come straight from that table; D and trimming were deduced from the DNA. The sample contains about 260,000 clones, about 88% of them found a single time. The ten largest clones represent approximately 4% of the sample.

The CDR3 measures 14 amino acids from cysteine to phenylalanine. Left in the record is the CDR3 DNA by itself, 42 bases read in frame from the first base. The germline V gene encodes CDR1 MNHEY and CDR2 SVGAGI. At the junction V is shortened by 6 bases and J by 1 base, with 12 bases in between. The chain is assembled from TRBV6-5 and TRBJ1-1; the D gene is possibly TRBD1, with 5 bases matching. This receptor was obtained from a man in his sixties who had recovered from COVID-19. The sequenced sample consisted of peripheral blood. This receptor carries the CDR3 CASSPDRSNTEAFF. The nucleotide sequence reads TGTGCCAGCAGCCCCGACAGATCGAACACTGAAGCTTTCTTT.